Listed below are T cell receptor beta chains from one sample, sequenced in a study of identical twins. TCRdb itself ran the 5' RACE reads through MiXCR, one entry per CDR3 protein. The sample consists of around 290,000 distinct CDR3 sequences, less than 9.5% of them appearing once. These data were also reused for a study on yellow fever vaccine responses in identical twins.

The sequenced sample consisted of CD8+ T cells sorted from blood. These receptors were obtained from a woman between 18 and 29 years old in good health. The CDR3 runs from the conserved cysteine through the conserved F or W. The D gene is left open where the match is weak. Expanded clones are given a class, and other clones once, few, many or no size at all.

CDR3: CSASSGSSLEQYF; DNA: TGCAGTGCTAGCAGCGGGAGCTCCCTCGAGCAGTACTTC; J: TRBJ2-7; D: TRBD2; size: many; V: TRBV20-1; length: 13
CDR3: CASSEGAYQPQHF; DNA: TGCGCCAGCAGTGAAGGGGCTTATCAGCCCCAGCATTTT; J: TRBJ1-5; D: NA; size: NA; V: TRBV10-2; length: 13
CDR3: CATWDSTDTQYF; DNA: TGTGCCACCTGGGACTCCACAGATACGCAGTATTTT; J: TRBJ2-3; D: NA; size: many; V: TRBV2; length: 12
CDR3: CASSHRDVDTQYF; DNA: TGTGCCAGCAGCCACCGGGACGTAGATACGCAGTATTTT; J: TRBJ2-3; D: NA; size: few; V: TRBV7-9; length: 13
CDR3: CASSPGAGEGYEQYF; DNA: TGTGCCAGCAGCCCCGGAGCGGGAGAAGGCTACGAGCAGTACTTC; J: TRBJ2-7; D: TRBD2; size: many; V: TRBV7-9; length: 15
CDR3: CASSARDRGGETQYF; DNA: TGTGCCAGCAGCGCCCGGGACAGGGGAGGCGAGACCCAGTACTTC; J: TRBJ2-5; D: TRBD1; size: few; V: TRBV9; length: 15
CDR3: CASSLRDKRIRYEQFF; DNA: TGTGCCAGCAGTTTGAGGGACAAAAGGATACGGTATGAGCAGTTCTTC; J: TRBJ2-1; D: NA; size: many; V: TRBV12-3/TRBV12-4; length: 16
CDR3: CASSLWVMKTTDTQYF; DNA: TGTGCCAGCAGCTTATGGGTTATGAAGACTACAGATACGCAGTATTTT; J: TRBJ2-3; D: NA; size: many; V: TRBV7-9; length: 16
CDR3: CVSSLVDWYTDTQYF; DNA: TGTGTCAGCAGCTTAGTGGACTGGTACACAGATACGCAGTATTTT; J: TRBJ2-3; D: NA; size: NA; V: TRBV11-2; length: 15
CDR3: CASSKQASGANVLTF; DNA: TGTGCCAGCAGTAAACAGGCCTCTGGGGCCAACGTCCTGACTTTC; J: TRBJ2-6; D: NA; size: few; V: TRBV12-3/TRBV12-4; length: 15
CDR3: CASSPGFSTDTQYF; DNA: TGCGCCAGCAGCCCAGGGTTTAGCACAGATACGCAGTATTTT; J: TRBJ2-3; D: NA; size: many; V: TRBV5-1; length: 14
CDR3: CASSYIQEGGYEQYF; DNA: TGTGCCAGCAGTTACATACAGGAGGGAGGATACGAGCAGTACTTC; J: TRBJ2-7; D: NA; size: few; V: TRBV6-5; length: 15
CDR3: CASSYARVSGTGELFF; DNA: TGTGCCAGCAGTTACGCCAGGGTCAGCGGGACCGGGGAGCTGTTTTTT; J: TRBJ2-2; D: NA; size: few; V: TRBV6-5; length: 16
CDR3: CASSTNLGLMNTEAFF; DNA: TGTGCCAGCAGCACTAATCTGGGACTCATGAACACTGAAGCTTTCTTT; J: TRBJ1-1; D: NA; size: many; V: TRBV7-9; length: 16
CDR3: CAISESRDTQYF; DNA: TGTGCCATCAGTGAGTCGCGGGATACGCAGTATTTT; J: TRBJ2-3; D: NA; size: many; V: TRBV10-3; length: 12
CDR3: CASSWTDSPLHF; DNA: TGTGCCAGCAGCTGGACAGATTCACCCCTCCACTTT; J: TRBJ1-6; D: NA; size: few; V: TRBV7-9; length: 12
CDR3: CASSQEFERGNEKLFF; DNA: TGCGCCAGCAGCCAAGAGTTCGAAAGGGGTAATGAAAAACTGTTTTTT; J: TRBJ1-4; D: NA; size: many; V: TRBV4-3; length: 16
CDR3: CASSLGGTGEWEQYF; DNA: TGTGCCAGCAGCTTAGGAGGGACAGGGGAGTGGGAGCAGTACTTC; J: TRBJ2-7; D: TRBD1; size: NA; V: TRBV7-9; length: 15
CDR3: CASNERDNSYNEQFF; DNA: TGTGCCAGCAACGAGCGGGACAACTCCTACAATGAGCAGTTCTTC; J: TRBJ2-1; D: NA; size: NA; V: TRBV6-2/TRBV6-3; length: 15
CDR3: CASSPYRGGNQPQHF; DNA: TGTGCCAGCAGCCCGTACAGGGGCGGCAATCAGCCCCAGCATTTT; J: TRBJ1-5; D: TRBD1; size: many; V: TRBV28; length: 15
CDR3: CSVESERQGVGSGELFF; DNA: TGCAGCGTTGAATCGGAAAGGCAGGGGGTAGGATCCGGGGAGCTGTTTTTT; J: TRBJ2-2; D: TRBD1; size: many; V: TRBV29-1; length: 17
CDR3: CATSRDTSGDEQFF; DNA: TGTGCCACCAGCAGAGATACTAGCGGGGATGAGCAGTTCTTC; J: TRBJ2-1; D: TRBD2; size: many; V: TRBV15; length: 14
CDR3: CASRTGGGANTQYF; DNA: TGTGCCAGCAGAACCGGGGGGGGGGCCAATACGCAGTATTTT; J: TRBJ2-3; D: TRBD2; size: few; V: TRBV7-9; length: 14